A selection of T cell receptor beta chains follows, all from one sample in a study of CD8+CD57+ T cells in acquired aplastic anemia. TCRdb analysed the reads with MiXCR anew, one entry per CDR3 protein. The sample consists of 200,000 to 250,000 distinct CDR3 sequences, roughly 60% of them appearing once. Sequenced: sorted CD4+, CD8+, or CD8+CD57+ T cells (not recorded which) from PBMCs. The receptors derive from a human donor with aplastic anemia. The CDR3 runs from the conserved cysteine through the conserved F or W. The D gene is left open where the match is weak. For some rows the clone size is stated as once, few or many, or as a class when expanded; others skip it.

v_call	j_call	d_call	clone_size	cdr3_nt	cdr3_aa
TRBV24-1	TRBJ2-3	TRBD2	-	TGTGCCACCAGTGGGGCATCGCGGGGGGACGTCACAGATACGCAGTATTTT	CATSGASRGDVTDTQYF
TRBV20-1	TRBJ2-7	TRBD2	-	TGCAGTGCTAGACGTGTTGGGGCTAGCGGGAGATTCGAGCAGTACTTC	CSARRVGASGRFEQYF
TRBV6-6	TRBJ2-7	-	-	TGTGCCAGCAGGGATCGGGAAAGCTCCTACGAGCAGTACTTC	CASRDRESSYEQYF
TRBV10-3	TRBJ2-7	TRBD1	-	TGTGCCATCAGTGGTAGGCAGGGGGATAACTACGAGCAGTACTTC	CAISGRQGDNYEQYF
TRBV6-5	TRBJ2-7	TRBD2	many	TGTGCCAGCAGTTACCTGGGGGGGGCCTACGAGCAGTACTTC	CASSYLGGAYEQYF
TRBV7-2	TRBJ2-3	-	-	TGTGCCAGCAGCTTAGAATCAGGGCGCGGCACAGATACGCAGTATTTT	CASSLESGRGTDTQYF
TRBV10-1	TRBJ2-2	-	-	TGCGCCAGCAGACTAAATCCCCTCGGGGGGGAGCTGTTTTTT	CASRLNPLGGELFF
TRBV5-1	TRBJ2-3	-	-	TGCGCCAGCAGCTTGAGGACACCCTACACAGATACGCAGTATTTT	CASSLRTPYTDTQYF
TRBV20-1	TRBJ1-1	-	-	TGCAGTGCTAGAAGGTCGGGCAGGAACACTGAAGCTTTCTTT	CSARRSGRNTEAFF
TRBV7-9	TRBJ2-2	-	-	TGTGCCAGCAGCCCCGGGTGGAGGAACACCGGGGAGCTGTTTTTT	CASSPGWRNTGELFF
TRBV9	TRBJ1-2	TRBD1	few	TGTGCCAGCAGCGTGGGGCAGGGGGATTATGGCTACACCTTC	CASSVGQGDYGYTF
TRBV11-3	TRBJ2-3	-	-	TGTGCCAGCAGCTTCGGACTCGTCACATATACGCAGTATTTT	CASSFGLVTYTQYF
TRBV9	TRBJ2-7	-	many	TGTGCCAGCAGCCCCCGACAAGCTTTAGAGCAGTACTTC	CASSPRQALEQYF
TRBV29-1	TRBJ2-1	-	-	TGCAGCGTTGGTGGGAGAAGTCAAAGGAATGAGCAGTTCTTC	CSVGGRSQRNEQFF
TRBV6-5	TRBJ2-7	TRBD1	few	TGTGCCACCAGTGGGGACAGGGCGCCTCACGAGCAGTACTTC	CATSGDRAPHEQYF
TRBV5-1	TRBJ2-7	-	few	TGCGCCAGCAAGATAGGGGGGATGTCGGAGGAGCAGTACTTC	CASKIGGMSEEQYF
TRBV29-1	TRBJ2-7	TRBD2	once	TGCAGCGTTGCAGGACTAGCGGGGACCTACGAGCAGTACTTC	CSVAGLAGTYEQYF
TRBV5-1	TRBJ1-6	-	-	TGTGCCAGCACCCGACAGGAGAATTCACCCCTCCACTTT	CASTRQENSPLHF
TRBV19	TRBJ1-6	-	-	TGTGCCAGTAGTATGTGGGGGGAGGGCGATAATTCACCCCTCCACTTT	CASSMWGEGDNSPLHF
TRBV7-9	TRBJ2-5	-	-	TGTGCCAGCAGCTACAGGGGAGGAGAGACCCAGTACTTC	CASSYRGGETQYF
TRBV2	TRBJ1-4	-	-	TGTGCCATAGAGGACAGAGGACTGTTTTTT	CAIEDRGLFF
TRBV20-1	TRBJ2-1	TRBD2	once	TGCAGTGCTAGCGCCGGGAGGCCCCATGATGAGCAGTTCTTC	CSASAGRPHDEQFF
TRBV20-1	TRBJ2-3	TRBD2	few	TGCAGCGCTAACGAAGCGGGGACAGATACGCAGTATTTT	CSANEAGTDTQYF
TRBV19	TRBJ2-1	TRBD2	-	TGTGCCAGTAGGGGGACTAGCGCTTTCAATGAGCAGTTCTTC	CASRGTSAFNEQFF
TRBV7-3	TRBJ2-2	TRBD2	-	TGTGCCAGCAGCACGGGACTAGCTGCCGGGGAGCTGTTTTTT	CASSTGLAAGELFF
TRBV5-1	TRBJ1-1	-	once	TGCGCCAGCAGAGGGGAATTATGGAACACTGAAGCTTTCTTT	CASRGELWNTEAFF
TRBV7-2	TRBJ2-5	-	-	TGTGCCAGCAGCTTAGGTAGGATGGAGACCCAGTACTTC	CASSLGRMETQYF
TRBV2	TRBJ1-6	-	-	TGTGCCAGCACTCTACAGGGAGCGTCCTATAATTCACCCCTCCACTTT	CASTLQGASYNSPLHF
TRBV20-1	TRBJ2-7	TRBD1	-	TGCAGTGCTAGAAAAGGGACAGGGATCTACGAGCAGTACTTC	CSARKGTGIYEQYF
TRBV4-3	TRBJ2-1	TRBD2	many	TGCGCCAGCAGCCAAGTCTTTGTGCGGGGGGTTGAGCAGTTCTTC	CASSQVFVRGVEQFF
TRBV25-1	TRBJ2-3	TRBD1	few	TGTGCCAGCAGTGAACCAGGGACAGAAGGCACAGATACGCAGTATTTT	CASSEPGTEGTDTQYF
TRBV9	TRBJ2-2	-	-	TGTGCCAGCAGCGCCTCCGGGACTGCGAACACCGGGGAGCTGTTTTTT	CASSASGTANTGELFF
TRBV2	TRBJ2-1	-	-	TGTGCCAGCAGTGAATGGTCGGCTAGAAGGTCCACTAATGAGCAGTTCTTC	CASSEWSARRSTNEQFF
TRBV11-2	TRBJ2-7	TRBD1	-	TGTGCCAGCAACCAACTGGGGACAGGGAGTGGGATGCGGTACTTC	CASNQLGTGSGMRYF
TRBV12-5	TRBJ2-1	TRBD2	many	TGTGCTAGTGGTGCGGGGGGTGAGGGGGTGCCCTACAATGAGCAGTTCTTC	CASGAGGEGVPYNEQFF
TRBV6-1	TRBJ1-2	TRBD1	-	TGTGCCAGCACGACAGGGGGCTATGGCTACACCTTC	CASTTGGYGYTF
TRBV25-1	TRBJ2-1	-	-	TGTGCCAGCAGTAGCAGCAGTGAGCAGTTCTTC	CASSSSSEQFF
TRBV10-3	TRBJ1-2	-	-	TGTGCCATCGGAGCAGGGAATGATGAAGGCTACACCTTC	CAIGAGNDEGYTF
TRBV19	TRBJ2-7	-	once	TGTGCCAGTAGTATAACCGGCCCATCCTACGAGCAGTACTTC	CASSITGPSYEQYF
TRBV2	TRBJ1-6	-	few	TGTGCCAGCAGTGTGATAGCCCCGGGATCACCCCTCCACTTT	CASSVIAPGSPLHF
TRBV6-6	TRBJ1-6	-	-	TGTGCCAGCAGTTATGCCAGGGGAACCTCACCCCTCCACTTT	CASSYARGTSPLHF